This passage covers 8 T cell receptor delta chains from one sample sequenced in a study of γδ T cells in repeated Plasmodium falciparum infection. Bulk repertoires came from Vgamma9/Vdelta2+ or Vdelta2-negative gammadelta T cells flow-sorted from PBMC. TCRdb re-analyzed the multiplex PCR reads via CATT. Counted here are 75,000 to 100,000 delta-chain clones, 1.4% occurring once; the ten biggest clones make up roughly 9.5%. Material: gamma-delta T cells from blood. The receptors derive from a pool of human donors (malaria-infected and uninfected, not separated).

In regard to this clone: The protein TCRdb gives is from a much larger clone and does not agree with this DNA's translation at residue 15, likely a read error; the protein shown here comes from the DNA. V usage is TRDV2 and J usage is TRDJ1; possibly TRDD3 for D (6 bases). The J gene was missing in TCRdb and was found by matching the end of the DNA to germline. Trimming shortened V by 2 bases and J by 3 bases, and 30 bases separated the two germline ends. Germline values: CDR1 GEAIGNYY, CDR2 EKD. This CDR3 is built from 20 residues. The CDR3 spells CACDRRYWVTKGRTADKLIF. In DNA form, the CDR3 reads TGTGCCTGTGACAGACGGTACTGGGTCACCAAGGGGAGGACGGCCGATAAACTCATCTTT.

In its sample, this clone was seen a few times. The protein given by TCRdb reflects a much larger clone and differs at residue 3 from this DNA's translation, likely from a read error; the protein shown is the DNA's translation. The rearrangement links TRDV1 to TRDJ1; the match to TRDD3 covers 8 bases. Germline V gene sequence: CDR1 TSWWSYY, CDR2 QGS. The CDR3 is 19 residues long. The CDR3 region is CARGEASSPNYWGGYKLIF. For the CDR3, the DNA is TGTGCTCGTGGGGAAGCGTCGAGTCCCAACTACTGGGGGGGCTACAAACTCATCTTT.

Turning to this clone: TCRdb assigns this DNA the protein of a much larger clone, which departs from its translation at residue 15; this likely reflects a read error, and the protein shown comes from translating the DNA. The V gene is TRDV2; the J gene was not called; the table's TRDD3 call for D was not verified on the DNA. Germline V gene data show CDR1 as GEAIGNYY and CDR2 as EKD. The CDR3 loop spans 17 amino acids. CDR3 protein: CACDTGESSWDTRQVFF. In nucleotides, the CDR3 is TGTGCCTGTGACACAGGGGAGAGCTCCTGGGACACCCGACAGGTGTTTTTC.

This clone was seen at least ten times. This chain joins TRDV1 and TRDJ1; 12 nucleotides line up with TRDD3. The germline gives CDR1 TSWWSYY, CDR2 QGS. This CDR3 is built from 25 residues. V trimming: 1 base; J trimming: 0 bases; junction bases outside the gene matches: 27. For the CDR3, the DNA is TGTGCTCTTGGGGAACGTCATACCAGGTTTCGGCCATTTTACTGGGGGATACAGTACACCGATAAACTCATCTTT. It codes for CALGERHTRFRPFYWGIQYTDKLIF.

This clone has just a few counts. The chain links TRDV1 to TRDJ1; no definite D call. The J gene is not listed in TCRdb, so it was assigned here from a DNA match to germline. CDR3 length: 15 amino acids. The V gene lost 0 bases and the J gene lost 4 bases, with 12 bases spanning the gap. CDR1 and CDR2 from the germline V gene are TSWWSYY and QGS. DNA of the CDR3: TGTGCTCTTGGGGAACTGGGAGGGACGGACGATAAACTCATCTTT. It translates to CALGELGGTDDKLIF.

This clone was seen at least ten times. The rearrangement joins TRDV1 to TRDJ1, with 11 bases identical to TRDD3. The CDR3 totals 19 residues. The V gene end was trimmed by 3 bases and the J gene end by 0 bases; junction bases not matched to a gene: 12. Germline CDR1 and CDR2: TSWWSYY and QGS. CDR3 sequence (DNA): TGTGCTCTTGGGGATCCTTCCTGGGGGATACTCCTTTACACCGATAAACTCATCTTT. As protein: CALGDPSWGILLYTDKLIF.

This clone is termed medium-sized. Other DNA sequences in this sample translate to the same CDR3. The chain links TRDV1 to TRDJ1; 7 nucleotides line up with TRDD3. V dropped 9 bases and J dropped 4; count of bases not matched to a gene: 14. Germline V gene data show CDR1 as TSWWSYY and CDR2 as QGS. CDR3 length equals 15 residues. The DNA for the CDR3 is TGTGCTCTCGGGATCGGTGGGGGACTACTCGATAAACTCATCTTT. It encodes CALGIGGGLLDKLIF.

By proportion, this clone is medium-sized. Distinct nucleotide sequences in the sample also encode this CDR3. The V call is TRDV1, the J call TRDJ1, with TRDD3 as a possible D gene (6 bases). CDR1 is TSWWSYY, CDR2 QGS, per germline. CDR3 length: 17 amino acids. V was pared by 0 bases and J by 3 bases, with 17 bases between. The CDR3 here is CALGELEDLGISDKLIF. DNA for the CDR3: TGTGCTCTTGGGGAACTGGAGGACTTGGGGATTTCCGATAAACTCATCTTT.